The present entry profiles one TCR beta chain with its context. Some clones are missing from TCRdb's copy, which holds only in-frame ones; the method was immunoSEQ multiplex PCR. The sample records tens of thousands of clones, 88% being singletons. Germline values: CDR1 GTSNPN, CDR2 SVGIG (reference sequence). This CDR3 is 13 amino acids long. Trimming took 3 bases from V and 4 from J, leaving 12 bases between them. The data belong to a study of T cell changes during pregnancy in multiple sclerosis. This sequence originates from a female donor with multiple sclerosis, enrolled in a pregnancy study. The V call is TRBV30, the J call TRBJ1-1; TRBD1 is a possible D gene (5 bases). Sequenced material: peripheral blood, taken in the first trimester of pregnancy. CDR3 in amino acids: CAWSRGIGTEAFF. CDR3 bases: TGTGCCTGGAGCCGGGGGATAGGCACTGAAGCTTTCTTT.